This TCR beta chain was obtained from a study of vaccination and CD4 T cells after COVID-19. Points from the study as a whole: Counts of SARS-CoV-2-reactive clonotypes had a median that went from roughly 22 to 38, a nonsignificant change.

Remarks on this clonotype: The target antigen is unknown.

Germline V gene data show CDR1 as SGHTA and CDR2 as FQGTGA. The CDR3 has 15 residues. Trimming cost V 5 bases and J 0 bases, with 10 bases left between them. This sample's treatment: roughly 10-day PBMC culture with coronavirus spike peptide pools or control peptides (ViraFEST assay). Under the ViraFEST approach, antigen-specific T cells were expanded with peptide pools and TCRs subsequently sequenced. Positive PCR tests were logged from March through December 2020, ahead of US Alpha, Beta and Delta variants. Scientists ran DNA taken from cultured CD4+ T cells through the Oncomine TCR Beta short-read assay for sequencing. TCRdb re-called the PCR reads through MiXCR, storing one row per CDR3 protein. The top ten clones hold 8.5% to 12% of a sample with approximately 15,000 distinct CDR3 sequences, 50% to 65% of them seen once.

The chain recombines TRBV7-3 with TRBJ2-2; perhaps D is TRBD1 or TRBD2 (5 bases each). The origin of this receptor is a human donor who had recovered from COVID-19. The sequences come from CD4+ T cells from blood, cultured in vitro, collected before SARS-CoV-2 vaccination. The chain's CDR3 is CASSPGRANTGELFF. The CDR3 DNA follows: TGTGCCAGCAGCCCGGGACGTGCGAACACCGGGGAGCTGTTTTTT. The full variable domain, in which reference TRBV7-3 and TRBJ2-2 provide the parts outside the CDR3, is GAGVSQTPSNKVTEKGKYVELRCDPISGHTALYWYRQSLGQGPEFLIYFQGTGAADDSGLPNDRFFAVRPEGSVSTLKIQRTERGDSAVYLCASSPGRANTGELFFGEGSRLTVL.